This T cell receptor (beta chain) was sequenced during a study of cytomegalovirus exposure and HLA in healthy donors (dated by TCRdb to the late 2010s). In the study overall: An earlier analysis of several hundred of the donors reported 276 Gb of sequence data and about 120 million unique TCR beta sequences obtained from approximately 180 million T cells. The study used immunosequencing to profile the T cell repertoires of under 700 subjects and linked those repertoires to cytomegalovirus serostatus. Roughly five DR-DQ haplotypes were treated as single units for association and clustering because of strong linkage in the cohort. The aim of the study was to test whether cataloging public T cell receptors could identify signatures of past pathogen exposure. In a later genetic analysis, genome-wide SNP genotypes for 398 of the 666 donors were used, and that subset was treated as a discovery cohort. Rather than using new phenotypic data, the later analysis identified candidate immune exposures from TCR beta sequences and from how often those sequences occurred across donors. Class I and class II HLA loci were covered by the typing at four-digit resolution. High-throughput TCR immunosequencing, statistical association of individual TCRs with disease status, and machine learning were combined to predict cytomegalovirus infection status. All discovery cohort repertoires had been generated using a single sequencing platform. Donor age, sex, ethnicity and CMV serostatus were compiled together with the repertoire data. Across some 400 genotyped donors of the cohort, an average of about 220,000 unique TCR beta nucleotide sequences per donor were sequenced, and roughly 20% of those sequences were non-productive. In a later analysis, previously published TCR beta repertoires from 670 or so donors were re-analyzed and high-resolution HLA genotyping was added so that TCR occurrence patterns could be studied. Besides the first cohort of around 670 subjects, a separate validation cohort made up of roughly 120 different subjects was used. An early release that covered several hundred HLA-typed donors contained approximately 300 gigabases of sequencing data and tens of millions of unique TCR sequences. Of the approximately 400 genotyped donors, 65% to 90% fell in the genetic ancestry cluster associated with self-reported Caucasian donors. The number of donors typed differed by locus, with about 629-630 for A, B, C, DRB1 and DQB1, around 560 for DQA1, 600 to 610 for DPA1, and 450 to 480 for DPB1. An earlier analysis of 587 of the donors used high-throughput TCR beta sequencing to judge whether each TCR beta V gene segment behaved as functional or pseudogenic.

The cohort was made up of several hundred healthy bone marrow donors. At the time of sampling, all cohort members were nominally healthy, though unrecorded immune exposures were likely present. The donor was CMV seronegative and was included in the group of about 350 seronegative cohort members. Every donor gave a peripheral blood sample, and the peripheral blood mononuclear cells from that sample were used for TCR beta sequencing. Genomic DNA was extracted from the blood cell samples with the Qiagen DNeasy Blood Extraction Kit. Of note for this clone: The target of this receptor is not known. No base-level quality is on record; no much larger clone is a single base apart.

Results and caveats for the whole study, not just this receptor: The presence/absence analyses assumed that sequencing depth was roughly uniform across donors, and that assumption may not be true. A further reported finding was that TCR beta sequences accurately predicted the HLA-A and HLA-B alleles for most subjects in the first cohort. The classifier was reported to diagnose cytomegalovirus status with high specificity and sensitivity in both the original cohort and the validation cohort. In a later analysis, more than 15,000 TCR beta sequences were associated with specific HLA alleles at a false discovery rate of 0.05. Most TCR sequences were seen in very few donors, while some public TCRs were found in many individuals. This cohort had only TCR beta chains sequenced, and the lack of alpha or paired-chain data limited which features could be detected. An earlier analysis of roughly 570 of the donors showed that most TCR beta V segments appeared in productive rearrangements either about 90% or about 30% of the time, which broadly matched IMGT annotations. A later genetic analysis associated a missense DCLRE1C variant with V-gene and J-gene trimming of TCR beta chains, and an independent cohort replicated the association. In vitro tests confirmed that a few of the cytomegalovirus-associated TCR beta chains recognize cytomegalovirus antigens. According to the authors, the approach could potentially be generalized to other disease states and immunological phenotypes. Because some donors lacked HLA typing at each locus, the association tests relied only on the typed subset. CMV serostatus was the only immune exposure information available for the cohort. When HLA alleles, especially DR and DQ, strongly co-occurred, TCR associations were difficult to assign to individual alleles. The 87-base-pair reads could not distinguish some IMGT-functional V segments, including TRBV6-2 and TRBV6-3, so those segments were excluded. Correlated functional status among segregating V segments might reflect linkage disequilibrium, but an unknown experimental factor could not be ruled out. A later genetic analysis reported fewer N-insertions in productive TCRs among donors in an Asian-associated ancestry cluster than the roughly 700-donor mean. A later analysis reported that several top co-occurrence clusters appeared linked to parvovirus B19, influenza, CMV and Epstein-Barr virus. A cluster of highly shared sequence variants was judged likely to be a technical artifact of the sequencing pipeline. In a later analysis, HLA-associated TCR beta chains showed more clonal expansion and lower generation probabilities than non-associated chains that were equally common. In a later analysis, TCR association rates were found to vary across HLA loci, with the most associated TCRs seen for DRB1 alleles and the fewest for HLA-C alleles. Because counts were too low, 15 to 20 rarely observed V segments, including chromosome 9 orphons, were excluded from the earlier analysis of about 500 of the donors. A total of fewer than 200 TCR beta chains were listed by the study as associated with cytomegalovirus. In a later analysis, most CMV-associated TCR beta chains were found to appear HLA-restricted, with HLA associations seemingly driven largely by CMV exposure.

Per the germline V gene, KGHSH is the CDR1 and LQKENI is the CDR2. The germline ends are 7 bases apart after V is trimmed by 2 bases and J by 2 bases. CDR3 length: 14 amino acids, cysteine to phenylalanine. This entry keeps only the CDR3 DNA: 42 bases, framed from base 1. Receptors were amplified or captured by the immunoSEQ multiplex PCR assay. For the multiplex PCR, a mixture combining 60 forward primers for TCR Vbeta segments and 13 reverse primers for TCR Jbeta segments was used. Amplification of the CDR3 region of rearranged TCR beta genes was performed with a multiplex PCR assay on genomic DNA. The amplified TCR beta libraries were sequenced on the Illumina HiSeq System as 87-base-pair reads. Per the original workflow: A later analysis counted some 74 million unique TCR beta chains across the approximately 700 repertoires, and 9 million to 14 million of these chains were shared by at least two donors. To remove PCR and sequencing errors, raw reads were error-corrected and collapsed into unique sequences using a nearest-neighbor algorithm that merged closely related sequences. CDR3 sequences were aligned to IMGT reference sequences to assign V, D and J gene segments. For a sequence to be retained, a match of at least six nucleotides was required to both a V gene segment and a J gene segment. Rearrangements were called productive when the CDR3 lacked stop codons and stayed in frame with V and J; all others were non-productive. Following IMGT convention, CDR3 was defined as the stretch from the second conserved V-encoded cysteine to the conserved J-encoded phenylalanine. The earlier analysis of 587 of the donors excluded sequences that lacked an unambiguous match to a single V gene segment. An earlier analysis of 550 to 650 of the donors classified V segments as functional when productive rearrangements were above 56.7% and as segregating when the standard deviation between donors was above 5%. A statistical classification framework was built for diagnosing cytomegalovirus status from the catalog of TCR beta chain sequences. In a later analysis, V and J genes were assigned by comparing TCR nucleotide sequences against IMGT/GENE-DB human TR gene sequences. A later analysis assigned CDR3 sequences and most-parsimonious VDJ recombination scenarios with the TCRdist pipeline. In a later analysis, each TCR beta chain was defined by its CDR3 amino acid sequence together with its V-gene family, and reads without a unique V-gene family were excluded. To address suspected cross-contamination and a sequencing artifact, a later analysis removed some 620 highly shared, low-generation-probability nucleotide sequences. A later analysis calculated a clonal expansion index for each public chain from normalized within-repertoire ranks of inferred template counts. Generation probabilities in a later analysis came from a VDJ recombination model fitted to out-of-frame rearrangements, and those results were checked against IGoR. A later analysis scored TCR-TCR, TCR-HLA and TCR-CMV co-occurrence with hypergeometric tests, applying a repertoire-size bias correction to TCR pairs. False discovery rates were estimated in a later analysis by permuting HLA or CMV assignments 20 times. In a later analysis, co-occurring TCRs were grouped with DBSCAN, and TCRdist sequence similarity was added when clustering was performed within HLA-allele-positive subsets. Co-occurrence clustering excluded repertoires with fewer than 30,000 or more than 120,000 public chains, plus five with anomalous nucleotide sharing. TCRdb re-hosts the immuneACCESS table, in-frame sequences only. Its copies lack some clones; in the studies checked, an unresolved V gene accounts for under half of them, and the cause for the rest is not known. For V, J and clone size, that table is used; D and trimming come from the DNA. In all, the sample holds 130,000 to 150,000 clones, and approximately 80% of those were seen once. The ten most abundant clones make up 4.5% to 6.5% of the sample.

The chain is made from TRBV18 and TRBJ1-3, with the D gene not confidently named. This TCR came from a male donor in good health and CMV-seronegative. The sequenced sample was PBMCs. The bases are TGTGCCAGCTCACCATCCCCAGCTGGAAACACCATATATTTT. This gives the protein CASSPSPAGNTIYF.